This TCR beta chain was obtained from a study of shared clonotypes between healthy human individuals. Clones were sequenced by immunoSEQ multiplex PCR, and TCRdb holds only the in-frame ones, with some missing. The repertoire includes approximately 980,000 clones, around 80% of them detected once, and approximately 1.5% sits in the top ten. Unmatched junction bases numbered 12, after V lost 2 bases and J lost 4 bases. Germline V gives CDR1 SGHTA, CDR2 FQGNSA. The CDR3 loop spans 19 amino acids. This TCR derives from a man aged 18 to 29 in good health. The sequencing input was memory CD4+ T cells sorted from blood. The subset: CD45RA-negative fraction. The chain carries TRBV7-2 and TRBJ2-5, with 14 bases fitting TRBD2. CDR3 loop: CASSLTPPGTSGSRETQYF. DNA for the CDR3: TGTGCCAGCAGCTTAACGCCACCCGGGACTAGCGGGAGCCGAGAGACCCAGTACTTC.